Listed below are T cell receptor beta chains from one sample, sequenced in a study of cytomegalovirus exposure and HLA in healthy donors. The data were produced by immunoSEQ multiplex PCR, yet TCRdb's version contains in-frame clones alone and is incomplete. The repertoire holds about 86,000 clones, with about 85% as singletons. Sequencing used PBMCs. Receptor source: a middle-aged woman in good health and CMV-seropositive. CDR3s include the opening cysteine and the closing phenylalanine or tryptophan. The D gene is left open where the match is weak. Only part of the rows carry a size: once, few, many, or a class if the clone is expanded.

size: NA
V: TRBV2
D: NA
J: TRBJ1-5
DNA: TGTGCCAGCAGAGTGACAGAGGCAAGCAATCAGCCCCAGCATTTT
CDR3: CASRVTEASNQPQHF

size: NA
V: TRBV5-6
D: TRBD2
J: TRBJ2-3
DNA: TGTGCCAGCAGCTTGCGAAGGACTAGCGTACCAGATACGCAGTATTTT
CDR3: CASSLRRTSVPDTQYF

size: NA
V: TRBV7-2
D: NA
J: TRBJ2-7
DNA: TGTGCCAGCAGCTTTGAGGGAGGCCGGGAGCAGTACTTC
CDR3: CASSFEGGREQYF

size: NA
V: TRBV15
D: NA
J: TRBJ1-5
DNA: TGTGCCACCAGCAGAGACAGATATAGCAATCAGCCCCAGCATTTT
CDR3: CATSRDRYSNQPQHF

size: NA
V: TRBV30
D: TRBD1
J: TRBJ2-3
DNA: TGTGCCTGGAGTGGAGGACAGGGGAGCGCAGATACGCAGTATTTT
CDR3: CAWSGGQGSADTQYF

size: NA
V: TRBV18
D: NA
J: TRBJ1-1
DNA: TGTGCCAGCTCACCAGATCGACATCCGAACACTGAAGCTTTCTTT
CDR3: CASSPDRHPNTEAFF

size: NA
V: TRBV11-3
D: TRBD2
J: TRBJ2-3
DNA: TGTGCCAGCAGCATTAGCGGGAGCGGTACAGATACGCAGTATTTT
CDR3: CASSISGSGTDTQYF

size: NA
V: TRBV30
D: TRBD1
J: TRBJ2-7
DNA: TGTGCCTGGAGTGTAGTTAAGTGGGACAGGGGCCACGAGCAGTACTTC
CDR3: CAWSVVKWDRGHEQYF

size: NA
V: TRBV6-1
D: NA
J: TRBJ1-1
DNA: TGTGCCAGCAAGGGGGTGAACACTGAAGCTTTCTTT
CDR3: CASKGVNTEAFF

size: once
V: TRBV6-5
D: TRBD1
J: TRBJ2-7
DNA: TGTGCCAGCAGTTACCGGGGACAGGGGGCTTTCGAGCAGTACTTC
CDR3: CASSYRGQGAFEQYF

size: NA
V: TRBV19
D: TRBD2
J: TRBJ2-7
DNA: TGTGCCAGTAGTACCGGGACTAGCCGCTACGAGCAGTACTTC
CDR3: CASSTGTSRYEQYF

size: NA
V: TRBV7-8
D: TRBD1
J: TRBJ2-2
DNA: TGTGCCAGCAGCTTAGCGGTACAGGGGTGGACCGGGGAGCTGTTTTTT
CDR3: CASSLAVQGWTGELFF

size: NA
V: TRBV5-1
D: NA
J: TRBJ1-2
DNA: TGCGCCAGCAGCCCGAATTTCGAGGGCTACACCTTC
CDR3: CASSPNFEGYTF

size: NA
V: TRBV6-1
D: NA
J: TRBJ2-7
DNA: TGTGCCAGCAGGGACTTGCCCGTATACGAGCAGTACTTC
CDR3: CASRDLPVYEQYF

size: NA
V: TRBV9
D: NA
J: TRBJ1-6
DNA: TGTGCCAGCAGCGTAGGGGCAGATTCACCCCTCCACTTT
CDR3: CASSVGADSPLHF

size: NA
V: TRBV29-1
D: NA
J: TRBJ1-2
DNA: TGCAGCCATGGAGAGGGCGGAACCTATGGCTACACCTTC
CDR3: CSHGEGGTYGYTF

size: NA
V: TRBV5-1
D: TRBD2
J: TRBJ2-3
DNA: TGCGCCAGCAGCTCGCCACCTGGGGGGGGCACAGATACGCAGTATTTT
CDR3: CASSSPPGGGTDTQYF

size: NA
V: TRBV18
D: NA
J: TRBJ1-2
DNA: TGTGCCAGCTCACTCGGACATTCCTATGGCTACACCTTC
CDR3: CASSLGHSYGYTF

size: NA
V: TRBV7-9
D: NA
J: TRBJ2-5
DNA: TGTGCCAGCAGCTTTCAGGCGCACTCCGGTGGGGAGACCCAGTACTTC
CDR3: CASSFQAHSGGETQYF

size: NA
V: TRBV5-6
D: TRBD2
J: TRBJ2-1
DNA: TGTGCCAGCAATTTGTGGGGGGGGAATGAGCAGTTCTTC
CDR3: CASNLWGGNEQFF

size: NA
V: TRBV19
D: TRBD2
J: TRBJ2-3
DNA: TGTGCCAGTAGTATGCGACGGGGGGGCGGCACAGATACGCAGTATTTT
CDR3: CASSMRRGGGTDTQYF

size: NA
V: TRBV27
D: NA
J: TRBJ1-1
DNA: TGTGCCAGCAGTTTATCCGGGTCGAACACTGAAGCTTTCTTT
CDR3: CASSLSGSNTEAFF

size: NA
V: TRBV7-8
D: NA
J: TRBJ2-5
DNA: TGTGCCAGCAGCCCTGAGTACTTC
CDR3: CASSPEYF

size: NA
V: TRBV20-1
D: NA
J: TRBJ1-5
DNA: TGCAGTGCTAGCTGGGGGGGCGCCCAGCATTTT
CDR3: CSASWGGAQHF

size: once
V: TRBV19
D: TRBD1
J: TRBJ1-2
DNA: TGTGCCAGTATGCAGGGACAGGGAAGTAGAAGGCTCTATGGCTACACCTTC
CDR3: CASMQGQGSRRLYGYTF

size: NA
V: TRBV7-7
D: TRBD2
J: TRBJ2-1
DNA: TGTGCTAGCAGCTTAAGGCCACTAGCGGGTCTGTACAATGAGCAGTTCTTC
CDR3: CASSLRPLAGLYNEQFF

size: NA
V: TRBV5-1
D: NA
J: TRBJ2-7
DNA: TGCGCCAGCAGCGTCAGCTCGGGTTCCTACGAGCAGTACTTC
CDR3: CASSVSSGSYEQYF

size: NA
V: TRBV5-1
D: TRBD2
J: TRBJ2-1
DNA: TGCGCCAGCAGCTTGGGGGGACTAGCGGAATACAATGAGCAGTTCTTC
CDR3: CASSLGGLAEYNEQFF

size: few
V: TRBV4-2
D: NA
J: TRBJ2-3
DNA: TGTGCCAGCAGCCAAGCGTCGGGTCCAGATACGCAGTATTTT
CDR3: CASSQASGPDTQYF

size: NA
V: TRBV4-3
D: TRBD2
J: TRBJ2-1
DNA: TGCGCCAGCAGCCAAGGAACCGGCGGGGGCTCCTACAATGAGCAGTTCTTC
CDR3: CASSQGTGGGSYNEQFF

size: NA
V: TRBV19
D: NA
J: TRBJ2-2
DNA: TGTGCCAGTACCCCGACAGGAAAGGCGAACACCGGGGAGCTGTTTTTT
CDR3: CASTPTGKANTGELFF

size: NA
V: TRBV4-3
D: TRBD1
J: TRBJ2-1
DNA: TGCGCCAGCAGCCAAGGTGGACAGGGTGGTGAGCAGTTCTTC
CDR3: CASSQGGQGGEQFF

size: NA
V: TRBV19
D: NA
J: TRBJ2-1
DNA: TGTGCCAGTAGTGTTAGCGGATTAATCTTCTCCTACAATGAGCAGTTCTTC
CDR3: CASSVSGLIFSYNEQFF

size: NA
V: TRBV7-3
D: NA
J: TRBJ2-1
DNA: TGTGCCAGCAGCTTAGGCGTAGGGGGCAATGAGCAGTTCTTC
CDR3: CASSLGVGGNEQFF

size: NA
V: TRBV9
D: NA
J: TRBJ2-7
DNA: TGTGCCAGCACTGAGGGCACAGCCGGCGAGCAGTACTTC
CDR3: CASTEGTAGEQYF

size: once
V: TRBV2
D: TRBD1
J: TRBJ1-1
DNA: TGTGCCAGCAGTGAAGGAAGCAACAGACAGGGAGGCAGCGAAGCTTTCTTT
CDR3: CASSEGSNRQGGSEAFF

size: NA
V: TRBV18
D: TRBD1
J: TRBJ1-5
DNA: TGTGCCAGCTCACCAACCGGGACAGGGGCAGGTCAGCCCCAGCATTTT
CDR3: CASSPTGTGAGQPQHF